Reported below is one TCR beta chain. The antigen remains unidentified. The sample originates from a study of OX40 agonist ivuxolimab in advanced cancers. Findings of the study overall: No antigen was identified for the clonally expanded peripheral T cells.

Some clones are missing from TCRdb's copy, which holds only in-frame ones; the method was immunoSEQ multiplex PCR. The data show approximately 58,000 clones, with about 83% seen just once and about 3% held by the top ten. This CDR3 contains 16 residues. Germline V gene data show CDR1 as LNHDA and CDR2 as SQIVND (reference sequence). V lost 1 base, J lost 4 bases, and 5 bases stayed unmatched. The receptor comes from an adult with an advanced solid tumor such as melanoma, head and neck, liver or kidney cancer. Sequencing used CD4+ or CD8+ T cells sorted from blood, obtained in a trial of the OX40 agonist ivuxolimab. The chain recombines TRBV19 with TRBJ2-5; TRBD1 matches 11 bases. Written as DNA, the CDR3 is TGTGCCAGTAGTATAGGCGGGACAGGGGGTGGAGAGACCCAGTACTTC. It codes for CASSIGGTGGGETQYF.